One sample yielded the 5 T cell receptor beta chains listed below, sequenced in a study of blood T cell repertoires in COVID-19. Assay used: immunoSEQ multiplex PCR; TCRdb lists only in-frame clones, some missing. The data hold about 370,000 clones, with more than 80% observed a single time. The specimen was peripheral blood. The receptor source for this set is a woman aged 30 to 39 with COVID-19, enrolled during active disease.

This clone has more than one count but fewer than ten. The chain couples TRBV27 to TRBJ2-3; 12 bases align to TRBD1. The germline V gene encodes CDR1 MNHEY and CDR2 SMNVEV (reference sequence). The CDR3 covers 17 residues. J gave up 5 bases and V 5 bases, and 11 bases lay outside the gene matches. For the CDR3, the DNA is TGTGCCAGCAGTACAACCGGGACAGGGGGCGCGAGAGATACGCAGTATTTT. Protein sequence: CASSTTGTGGARDTQYF.

V usage is TRBV24-1 and J usage is TRBJ1-5; 9 bases match TRBD1. This CDR3 comprises 14 residues. The germline V gene encodes CDR1 KGHDR and CDR2 SFDVKD. V was pared by 9 bases and J by 6 bases, with 8 bases of the junction left unmatched. CDR3 coding DNA: TGTGCCACCGCGATGGGACAGGGTAGTCAGCCCCAGCATTTT. Its translation: CATAMGQGSQPQHF.

The CDR3 here is CASRETDSYNEQFF. Here the CDR3 DNA reads TGTGCCAGCAGGGAGACAGACTCCTACAATGAGCAGTTCTTC. The chain couples TRBV11-2 to TRBJ2-1; tentative D call: TRBD1 (5 bases). The germline CDR1 and CDR2 sequences are SGHAT and FQNNGV. Trimming took 6 bases from V and 0 from J, leaving 9 bases between them. This CDR3 comprises 14 residues.

The V gene is TRBV19, the J gene TRBJ2-3, with D tentatively TRBD2 (6 bases). The CDR3 extends over 14 amino acids. V lost 3 bases and J lost 3, with 10 bases in between. CDR1 and CDR2 (germline): LNHDA, SQIVND (reference sequence). The chain's CDR3 is CASSIGGLTDTQYF. DNA of the CDR3: TGTGCCAGTAGTATCGGAGGGCTGACAGATACGCAGTATTTT.

DNA for the CDR3: TGTGCCAGCAGTGACCGGGGGGAGGCTTACGAGCAGTACTTC. Its translation: CASSDRGEAYEQYF. The rearrangement links TRBV6-1 to TRBJ2-7; TRBD2 matches at 7 bases. In germline, CDR1 is MNHNS, CDR2 SASEGT. The ends lost 3 bases at V and 4 bases at J; junction bases unmatched: 6. CDR3 length equals 14 residues.